The rows below give T cell receptor beta chains drawn from one sample of a study of blood T cell repertoires in COVID-19. TCRdb's copy holds only in-frame clones and misses some; the assay was immunoSEQ multiplex PCR. The sample carries hundreds of thousands of clones, around 91% recorded once. Sequenced material: PBMCs or T cells enriched from blood (not recorded which). These receptors were obtained from a man between 18 and 35 years old who had recovered from COVID-19. Both conserved end residues are part of each CDR3. The D gene is left open where the match is weak.

V,D,CDR3
TRBV5-1,NA,CASSLGDSTTPQHF
TRBV12-2,NA,CASRFINGRRRPGKYSYNSPLHF
TRBV9,NA,CASSPEAKEHYGYTF
TRBV19,NA,CASSIDLARGNYGYTF
TRBV28,NA,CASSPQETQYF
TRBV4-2,TRBD2,CASSQRLAGGLGDTQYF
TRBV28,TRBD1,CASRGQDRPTDTQYF
TRBV5-1,NA,CASSLSWGLPGEQYF
TRBV4-1,NA,CASSQAPGINNEKLFF
TRBV5-4,NA,CASSFPGAGELFF
TRBV5-3,TRBD2,CARSLSGGSYYEQYF
TRBV19,NA,CASNPAQLHTGELFF